The 30 T cell receptor beta chains given below trace back to one sample, sequenced in a study of metastatic and nonmetastatic thyroid tumors. TCRdb reprocessed the PCR reads via MiXCR. This sample has just under 20,000 clones; around a quarter occur once, and the top ten carry over 6%. Patients were all untreated before their thyroid surgery. Sequenced input: blood. These receptors were taken from a female donor with papillary thyroid cancer or a benign thyroid nodule (not recorded which). Some clones in this sample may be carry-over from other donors' samples.

By sample fraction, this clone is medium-sized. This rearrangement joins TRBV12-3 or TRBV12-4 to TRBJ2-7, with 10 bases identical to TRBD1. The CDR3 sequence is 13 residues long. The V segment lost 6 bases and the J segment 4 bases; nucleotides outside the gene matches: 3. CDR3 sequence: CASSGTGEYEQYF. The CDR3 DNA reads as TGTGCCAGCAGCGGGACAGGGGAGTACGAGCAGTACTTC.

This clone was counted between two and nine times. The genes are TRBV27 and TRBJ1-6; D possibly corresponds to TRBD1 (6 bases). Trimming stripped 5 bases from V and 8 bases from J, with 19 bases between. The germline CDR1 and CDR2 sequences are MNHEY and SMNVEV (reference sequence). This CDR3 comprises 16 residues. The CDR3, as DNA: TGTGCCAGCAGTCCCCGGGCAGGGGCCCTTCATTCACCCCTCCACTTT. It yields the protein CASSPRAGALHSPLHF.

This clone was found a few times. CDR3 nucleotide sequence: TGTGCCAGCAGCCACAGGGAGGCTGGCTACACCTTC. Protein product: CASSHREAGYTF. The V gene is TRBV7-9, the J gene TRBJ1-2; D might be TRBD1 (6 bases). The CDR3 sequence is 12 residues long. Germline V gene data show CDR1 as SEHNR and CDR2 as FQNEAQ (reference sequence). V was trimmed by 5 bases and J by 7 bases, leaving 11 bases between them.

This clone was seen many times. This rearrangement joins TRBV24-1 to TRBJ1-5; D gene ambiguous. Trimming cost V 4 bases and J 7 bases, with 10 bases left between them. Germline V gene lookup returns CDR1 KGHDR and CDR2 SFDVKD. The CDR3 contains 13 residues. CDR3 in amino acids: CATSDRSRQPQHF. CDR3 DNA sequence: TGTGCCACCAGTGACAGATCGAGGCAGCCCCAGCATTTT.

This clone was seen a few times. The V and J genes are TRBV6-5 and TRBJ1-6; possibly TRBD1 for D (5 bases). Trimming left V 0 bases short and J 11 bases short, with 14 bases between. The CDR3 runs to 15 residues. Germline assignment: CDR1 MNHEY and CDR2 SVGAGI. CDR3 sequence reads: CASSYSPIPRAPLHF. The CDR3 DNA reads as TGTGCCAGCAGTTACTCGCCTATTCCCAGGGCACCCCTCCACTTT.

Relative to its sample, this clone is medium-sized (0.01 to 0.1%). The V gene is TRBV6-2 or TRBV6-3, the J gene TRBJ2-5; 9 nucleotides line up with TRBD2. The germline CDR1 and CDR2 sequences are MNHEY and SVGEGT. J gave up 2 bases and V 2 bases, and 3 bases lay outside the gene matches. The CDR3 runs to 15 residues. The chain's CDR3 is CASSYGREGQETQYF. The CDR3 nucleotides are TGTGCCAGCAGTTACGGGCGGGAGGGTCAAGAGACCCAGTACTTC.

This clone has more than one count but fewer than ten. This sequence joins TRBV6-1 and TRBJ1-5; 9 positions agree with TRBD1. This CDR3 region has 13 residues. Germline V gives CDR1 MNHNS, CDR2 SASEGT. Germline trimming cut 6 bases from V and 7 bases from J; bases unmatched to any gene: 4. The CDR3: CASRPQGAQPQHF. The CDR3 coding sequence is TGTGCCAGCAGGCCACAGGGGGCACAGCCCCAGCATTTT.

This clone appeared a few times. The chain combines TRBV19 with TRBJ1-1, with a weak D call TRBD1 (6 bases). V lost 11 bases and J 6 bases, leaving 22 bases between the germline ends. Germline CDR1 and CDR2: LNHDA and SQIVND (reference sequence). CDR3 size: 14 residues. The CDR3 is CACRGAGAGSEAFF. The CDR3 DNA reads as TGTGCCTGCCGAGGGGCAGGGGCCGGCTCTGAAGCTTTCTTT.

This clone has only a few counts. V usage is TRBV20-1 and J usage is TRBJ2-7; D is ambiguous. The CDR3 runs to 12 residues. The V end was cut by 3 bases, the J end by 4 bases, with 10 bases between. Looked up from germline, CDR1 is DFQATT and CDR2 is SNEGSKA (reference sequence). CDR3 protein: CSASPDGYEQYF. CDR3 bases: TGCAGTGCTAGTCCGGACGGTTACGAGCAGTACTTC.

The chain combines TRBV28 with TRBJ2-2, with D possibly TRBD2 on 7 matching bases. The CDR3 spans 14 residues. Trimming took 6 bases from V and 10 from J, leaving 18 bases between them. Germline values: CDR1 MDHEN, CDR2 SYDVKM. CDR3 residues: CASSLGGALVELFF. CDR3 nucleotides: TGTGCCAGCAGCCTGGGGGGGGCTTTGGTGGAGCTGTTTTTT.

The chain employs TRBV4-1 and TRBJ1-5, with D maybe TRBD1 (6 bases). Germline-derived CDR1 and CDR2 are MGHRA and YSYEKL. This CDR3 has 15 amino acids. V lost 7 bases to trimming and J lost 2 bases, with 15 bases between them. CDR3 coding DNA: TGCGCCAGCAAGGGACAAGTTAACGGCAATCAGCCCCAGCATTTT. Residues: CASKGQVNGNQPQHF.

This clone occurred once. This chain connects TRBV4-3 to TRBJ2-6; possibly TRBD2 for D (6 bases). Germline V gene lookup returns CDR1 LGHNA and CDR2 YSLEER. V lost 0 bases and J lost 4, with 10 bases in between. This CDR3 has 16 residues. The CDR3 here is CASSQEGGPGANVLTF. CDR3 bases: TGCGCCAGCAGCCAAGAAGGAGGGCCAGGGGCCAACGTCCTGACTTTC.

By proportion, this clone is medium-sized. The gene calls are TRBV12-3 or TRBV12-4 and TRBJ2-7, with 12 bases fitting TRBD2. Trimming took 5 bases from V and 0 from J; bases not matched to a gene: 8. The CDR3 runs 17 residues. The CDR3 bases are TGTGCCAGCAGTGGACTAGCGGGACGAAATAGCTCCTACGAGCAGTACTTC. It codes for CASSGLAGRNSSYEQYF.

In this sample, this clone turned up many times. This may arise from a read error, as a much more abundant clone is one base away. Within the sample, other DNA sequences also encode this same CDR3. The DNA of the CDR3 is TGTGCCAGCCTAGACAAGAAGTTGAACACTGAGGCTTTCTTT. It translates to CASLDKKLNTEAFF. The V call is TRBV11-1, the J call TRBJ1-1; D uncertain. The CDR3 contains 14 residues. Germline V gene lookup returns CDR1 SGHAT and CDR2 FQDESV (reference sequence).

This clone has a count of ten or more. Other DNA sequences in the same sample also yield this CDR3. This chain connects TRBV24-1 to TRBJ2-2; the D gene is possibly TRBD1 (6 bases). The CDR3 length is 18 residues. V dropped 5 bases and J dropped 2 bases, with 20 bases sitting between them. The V gene's germline CDR1 is KGHDR and CDR2 SFDVKD. Here the CDR3 DNA reads TGTGCCACCAGTGCCCGGACAGACTCAATACTTAACACCGGGGAGCTGTTTTTT. Protein product: CATSARTDSILNTGELFF.

This clone occurred many times. This sequence joins TRBV20-1 and TRBJ2-1; the match to TRBD1 covers 8 bases. Looked up from germline, CDR1 is DFQATT and CDR2 is SNEGSKA (reference sequence). The V and J ends lost 6 bases and 6 bases, in that order; junction bases with no gene match: 4. This CDR3 has 12 residues. The CDR3 coding sequence is TGCAGTGCCATAGGACAGGGCAATGAGCAGTTCTTC. It translates to CSAIGQGNEQFF.

This clone was recorded a few times. The V call is TRBV25-1, the J call TRBJ2-1, with unresolved D. The V gene's germline CDR1 is MGHDK and CDR2 SYGVNS. This CDR3 region has 14 residues. Trimming took 5 bases from V and 1 from J, leaving 9 bases between them. The CDR3 loop reads CASSNRISYNEQFF. The DNA of the CDR3 is TGTGCCAGCAGTAACAGAATATCCTACAATGAGCAGTTCTTC. Full variable domain (outside the CDR3, taken from reference TRBV25-1 and TRBJ2-1): EADIYQTPRYLVIGTGKKITLECSQTMGHDKMYWYQQDPGMELHLIHYSYGVNSTEKGDLSSESTVSRIRTEHFPLTLESARPSHTSQYLCASSNRISYNEQFFGPGTRLTVL.

In its sample, this clone is medium-sized (0.01 to 0.1%). CDR3 DNA sequence: TGTGCCAGCAGTTACTCGATACCGCGGACCCAAGAGACCCAGTACTTC. As protein: CASSYSIPRTQETQYF. The rearrangement joins TRBV6-5 to TRBJ2-5; D is undetermined. CDR3 length equals 16 residues. V was shortened by 0 bases and J by 1 base, with 12 bases between the two germline ends. Per the germline V gene, CDR1 is MNHEY and CDR2 is SVGAGI.

In its sample, this clone is medium-sized. The junction does not match germline at one end; this may be a read error. The rearrangement links TRBV6-1 to TRBJ2-7, with D maybe TRBD1 (5 bases). CDR1 and CDR2 from the germline V gene are MNHNS and SASEGT. The CDR3 spans 15 residues. Here the CDR3 reads CVSSSHLSGIYEQYF. The CDR3 nucleotides are TGTGTCAGCAGTTCACACCTCTCAGGGATCTACGAGCAGTACTTC.

This clone was recorded at least ten times. The chain has TRBV20-1 and TRBJ2-1, with 8 bases lining up with TRBD2. This CDR3 has 14 amino acids. Germline V lookup: CDR1 DFQATT, CDR2 SNEGSKA (reference sequence). The V segment lost 4 bases and the J segment 2 bases; nucleotides outside the gene matches: 4. CDR3 residues: CSATSGPPYNEQFF. The CDR3, as DNA: TGCAGTGCTACTAGCGGGCCCCCCTACAATGAGCAGTTCTTC.

This clone is labeled as medium-sized. The chain combines TRBV6-4 with TRBJ2-2; no reliable D call. The CDR3 extends over 13 amino acids. Germline loops: CDR1 MRHNA, CDR2 SNTAGT. V was shortened by 0 bases and J by 4 bases, with 3 bases between the two germline ends. DNA of the CDR3: TGTGCCAGCAGTGACTCCCCCACCGGGGAGCTGTTTTTT. Residues: CASSDSPTGELFF.

This clone was seen ten or more times. This chain uses TRBV12-3 or TRBV12-4 with TRBJ2-3, with 7 bases fitting TRBD2. The V and J ends lost 2 bases and 14 bases, in that order; junction bases with no gene match: 7. CDR3 size: 12 residues. CDR3 amino acids: CASSLRRECPYF. The DNA of the CDR3 is TGTGCCAGCAGTTTAAGGCGGGAGTGTCCGTATTTT.

Ten or more counts support this clone. The chain links TRBV12-3 or TRBV12-4 to TRBJ1-4; TRBD1 might be the D (6 bases). Trimming pared 4 bases from V and 7 bases from J, leaving 19 bases between. The CDR3 spans 16 residues. The CDR3 DNA is TGTGCCAGCAGTTACGAAACAGGGATTAACAGTGAAAAACTGTTTTTT. Its translation: CASSYETGINSEKLFF.

There are many counts of this clone. This rearrangement joins TRBV20-1 to TRBJ2-1; TRBD2 might be the D (5 bases). The V gene lost 6 bases and the J gene lost 7 bases, with 25 bases spanning the gap. The germline V gene encodes CDR1 DFQATT and CDR2 SNEGSKA (reference sequence). The CDR3 runs to 16 residues. The CDR3 protein is CSALPPAKSSGNEQFF. The CDR3 nucleotides read TGCAGTGCACTGCCCCCAGCCAAGAGCTCGGGAAATGAGCAGTTCTTC.

In its sample, this clone was seen a few times. This chain uses TRBV2 with TRBJ2-1; D call uncertain. V was pared by 1 base and J by 13 bases, with 11 bases between. The CDR3 sequence is 12 residues long. Looked up from germline, CDR1 is SNHLY and CDR2 is FYNNEI. CDR3 coding DNA: TGTGCCAGCAGTGAAGACGTACCAGGACAGTTCTTC. It codes for CASSEDVPGQFF. Using reference TRBV2 and TRBJ2-1 for the parts outside the CDR3, the full variable domain is EPEVTQTPSHQVTQMGQEVILRCVPISNHLYFYWYRQILGQKVEFLVSFYNNEISEKSEIFDDQFSVERPDGSNFTLKIRSTKLEDSAMYFCASSEDVPGQFFGPGTRLTVL.

The chain is built from TRBV2 and TRBJ2-2; D may correspond to TRBD1 or TRBD2 (5 bases each). Germline CDR1 and CDR2: SNHLY and FYNNEI. Trimming pared 3 bases from V and 14 bases from J, leaving 22 bases between. CDR3 length: 15 amino acids. The CDR3 spells CASSEGRLNTVDLFF. Written as DNA, the CDR3 is TGTGCCAGCAGTGAGGGACGGTTGAACACCGTGGACCTGTTTTTT.

This clone was counted ten times or more. The rearrangement uses TRBV7-9 and TRBJ2-2; 7 positions match TRBD2. CDR3 length: 15 residues. The ends lost 2 bases at V and 6 bases at J; junction bases unmatched: 6. Germline CDR1 reads SEHNR; CDR2 reads FQNEAQ (reference sequence). The CDR3 spells CASSLTGGRAGELFF. The CDR3 region has the DNA TGTGCCAGCAGCTTAACGGGGGGAAGGGCCGGGGAGCTGTTTTTT.

The CDR3 sequence is CATSRDGRDRDRSYEQYF. CDR3 DNA: TGTGCCACCAGCAGAGATGGCCGGGACAGGGACCGCTCCTACGAGCAGTACTTC. The chain couples TRBV15 to TRBJ2-7; 9 positions match TRBD1. The V gene end was trimmed by 0 bases and the J gene end by 0 bases; junction bases not matched to a gene: 9. CDR1 and CDR2 from the germline V gene are LNHNV and YYDKDF (reference sequence). The CDR3 extends over 18 amino acids.

This clone was detected many times. The chain couples TRBV19 to TRBJ2-1; TRBD2 aligns across 10 bases. With 5 bases clipped from V and 6 bases from J, the junction kept 4 bases outside the gene matches. This CDR3 contains 14 residues. Per germline, CDR1 LNHDA and CDR2 SQIVND (reference sequence). CDR3 sequence: CASSWGLAINEQFF. The CDR3 DNA follows: TGTGCCAGTAGTTGGGGACTAGCGATCAATGAGCAGTTCTTC.

This clone was seen at least ten times. One base away lies a much larger clone, so this may be a sequencing read error. V gene TRBV11-2 combines with J gene TRBJ1-1; TRBD1 might be the D (5 bases). The CDR3 covers 15 residues. CDR1 and CDR2 from the germline V gene are SGHAT and FQNNGV. CDR3 region: CASSLDDRLNTEALF. In DNA form, the CDR3 reads TGTGCCAGCAGCTTAGATGACAGATTGAACACTGAAGCTCTCTTT.